Here is one TCR beta chain with its context. The sample originates from a study of blood T cell repertoires in COVID-19. On the study more broadly: From T cells, B-cell-depleted T cells, or PBMCs came the material, which was cDNA or gDNA.

Trimming cost V 1 base and J 3 bases; bases outside gene matches: 2. Germline V CDR1 and CDR2: MGHRA, YSYEKL. There are 14 residues in the CDR3. Methods used by the authors: Scientists estimated how many nucleated cells there were by amplifying reference gene primers. Sequenced by immunoSEQ multiplex PCR; TCRdb stores in-frame clones only, minus some. The V and J calls and clone size are taken from that table; D and trimming were inferred from the DNA. The sample shows roughly 300,000 clones, 85% of them seen only once. Cohort 3 donors counted as recovered after two negative PCRs, clearance, or resolved symptoms.

This clonotype was obtained from a woman in her 50s who had recovered from COVID-19. The sample comprised PBMCs or T cells enriched from blood (not recorded which). This sequence joins TRBV4-1 and TRBJ2-7; 8 nucleotides align to TRBD1. This CDR3 reads CASSQGQGNYEQYF. The CDR3 coding sequence is TGCGCCAGCAGCCAAGGACAGGGGAACTACGAGCAGTACTTC.